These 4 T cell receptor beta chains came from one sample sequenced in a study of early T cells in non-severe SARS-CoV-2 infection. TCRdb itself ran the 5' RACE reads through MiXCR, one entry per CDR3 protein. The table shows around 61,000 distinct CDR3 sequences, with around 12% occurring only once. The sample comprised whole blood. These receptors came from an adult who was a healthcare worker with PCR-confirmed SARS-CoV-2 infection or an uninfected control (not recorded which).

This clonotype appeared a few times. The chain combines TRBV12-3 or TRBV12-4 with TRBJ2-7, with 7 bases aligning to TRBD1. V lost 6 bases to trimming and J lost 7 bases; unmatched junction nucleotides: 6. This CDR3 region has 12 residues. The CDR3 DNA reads TGTGCCAGCAGCCCCGACAGGGTGGAGCAGTACTTC. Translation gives CASSPDRVEQYF.

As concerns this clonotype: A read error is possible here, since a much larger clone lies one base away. CDR3 sequence: CSASQGAGGELIF. The CDR3, as DNA: TGCAGTGCTAGTCAAGGGGCCGGCGGGGAGCTGATTTTT. The V call is TRBV20-1, the J call TRBJ2-2; D perhaps matches TRBD2 (6 bases). The CDR3 length is 13 residues. The germline gives CDR1 DFQATT, CDR2 SNEGSKA (reference sequence).

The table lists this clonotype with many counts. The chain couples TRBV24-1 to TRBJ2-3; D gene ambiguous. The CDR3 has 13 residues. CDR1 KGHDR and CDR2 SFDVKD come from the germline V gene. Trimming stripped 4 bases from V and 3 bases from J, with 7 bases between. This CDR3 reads CATSDPPTDTQYF. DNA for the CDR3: TGTGCCACCAGTGACCCCCCTACAGATACGCAGTATTTT.

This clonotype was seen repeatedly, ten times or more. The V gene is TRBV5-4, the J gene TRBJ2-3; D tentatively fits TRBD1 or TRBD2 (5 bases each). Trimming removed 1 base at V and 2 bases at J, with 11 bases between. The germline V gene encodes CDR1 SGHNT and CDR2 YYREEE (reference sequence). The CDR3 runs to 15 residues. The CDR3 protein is CASSLLGEITDTQYF. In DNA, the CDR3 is TGTGCCAGCAGCTTGTTAGGGGAGATCACAGATACGCAGTATTTT.